This T cell receptor beta chain was recovered during a study of graft-versus-host responses after intestinal transplantation. Study overall: Multivisceral, liver-intestinal, or isolated intestinal transplants were performed in recipients. Whole-study findings and limits: Allografts of patients with graft-donor T cell macrochimerism showed high graft-versus-host to host-versus-graft clone ratios. GvH clones surfaced in recipient marrow, some emerging earlier in ileum or blood. Early after transplant, HvG declines were associated with peak levels of circulating GvH clones.

Some clones are missing from TCRdb's copy, which holds only in-frame ones; the method was immunoSEQ multiplex PCR. The table lists 30,000 to 35,000 clones, around 85% of them singletons. Comment on this clone: Antigen: not known.

CDR1 and CDR2 from the germline V gene are LNHDA and SQIVND (reference sequence). The ends were cut back, 3 bases at V and 0 bases at J, with 6 bases in the middle. The CDR3 is 13 amino acids. The genes are TRBV19 and TRBJ2-7, with D possibly TRBD2 on 6 matching bases. This sequence was found in a human donor who received an intestinal transplant. This material consisted of unstimulated CD8+ T cells sorted from spleen or lymph node cells, taken before intestinal transplant. CDR3 sequence (DNA): TGTGCCAGTAGTATGGGACTCTCCTACGAGCAGTACTTC. This sequence encodes CASSMGLSYEQYF.